The sequence of this TCR beta chain was determined in a study of CD8 T cells in Susac syndrome. Study background: When blood was drawn, patients with Susac syndrome were on intravenous immunoglobulin alone, on corticosteroids, or therapy-naive.

CDR3 length equals 18 residues. CD8+ and CD4+ T cells were negatively isolated; TEMRA cells were FACS-enriched. RNA, at about 0.45 to 1 ug, was reverse transcribed with random hexamers. Multiplex immunoSEQ PCR targeted 54 Vbeta and 13 Jbeta TCR beta segments. TCRdb recomputed calls from the immunoSEQ multiplex PCR reads with MiXCR, one row per CDR3 protein. The sample includes 130,000 to 150,000 distinct CDR3 sequences, roughly 95% of them seen just once. The receptor was derived from a human donor with Susac syndrome. The sequenced material came from CD4+ T cells from PBMCs. The chain links TRBV21-1 to TRBJ2-7; TRBD1, the D gene given by the table, was not confirmed from the DNA. TRBV21-1 is classified as a pseudogene. For the CDR3, the DNA is TGTGCCAGCAGCAAAGCGCTTCTCCCGGAACGGGTTCCCTACGAGCAGTACTTC. The encoded protein is CASSKALLPERVPYEQYF.